This T cell receptor (beta chain) is from a study of patients and donors after allogeneic stem cell transplantation. This CDR3 is built from 17 residues. The trim removed 3 bases at V and 0 bases at J, leaving 5 bases unmatched. Germline values: CDR1 SGHTA, CDR2 FQGNSA. TCRdb recomputed calls from the RT-PCR reads with MiXCR, one row per CDR3 protein. The sample gives 400,000 to 500,000 distinct CDR3 sequences, 16% of which show up once; 7% to 7.5% is in the top ten. This clonotype was seen a few times. The sample taken for sequencing was blood, either unsorted or a sorted T cell fraction (not recorded which). The V gene is TRBV7-2, the J gene TRBJ1-6; TRBD1 matches 7 bases. The sequence was collected from a human donor who was either an allogeneic HSCT recipient or a stem cell or donor lymphocyte infusion donor (not recorded which). It is not recorded whose cells these are; they may come from a transplant donor. The CDR3 DNA reads TGTGCCAGCAGCTTTAAACAGGGGAGCTCCTATAATTCACCCCTCCACTTT. Translation: CASSFKQGSSYNSPLHF.